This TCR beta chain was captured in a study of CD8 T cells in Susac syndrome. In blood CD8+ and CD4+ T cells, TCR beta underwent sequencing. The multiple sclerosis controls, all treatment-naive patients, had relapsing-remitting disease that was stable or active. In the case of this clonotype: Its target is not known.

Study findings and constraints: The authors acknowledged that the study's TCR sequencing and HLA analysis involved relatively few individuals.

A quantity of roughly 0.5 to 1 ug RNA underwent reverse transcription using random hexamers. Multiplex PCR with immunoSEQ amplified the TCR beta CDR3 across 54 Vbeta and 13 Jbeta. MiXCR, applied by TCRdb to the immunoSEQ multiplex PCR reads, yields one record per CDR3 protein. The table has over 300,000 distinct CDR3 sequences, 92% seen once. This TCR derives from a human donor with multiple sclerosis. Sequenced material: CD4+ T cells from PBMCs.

For the CDR3, the DNA is TGTGCCAGCAGTTCAAGTAGCGGAGTCTACAATGAGCAGTTCTTC. This gives the protein CASSSSSGVYNEQFF. The chain joins TRBV28 to TRBJ2-1; a weak D match, TRBD2 (6 bases). Per the germline V gene, CDR1 is MDHEN and CDR2 is SYDVKM. Trimming pared 4 bases from V and 3 bases from J, leaving 13 bases between. The CDR3 spans 15 residues.